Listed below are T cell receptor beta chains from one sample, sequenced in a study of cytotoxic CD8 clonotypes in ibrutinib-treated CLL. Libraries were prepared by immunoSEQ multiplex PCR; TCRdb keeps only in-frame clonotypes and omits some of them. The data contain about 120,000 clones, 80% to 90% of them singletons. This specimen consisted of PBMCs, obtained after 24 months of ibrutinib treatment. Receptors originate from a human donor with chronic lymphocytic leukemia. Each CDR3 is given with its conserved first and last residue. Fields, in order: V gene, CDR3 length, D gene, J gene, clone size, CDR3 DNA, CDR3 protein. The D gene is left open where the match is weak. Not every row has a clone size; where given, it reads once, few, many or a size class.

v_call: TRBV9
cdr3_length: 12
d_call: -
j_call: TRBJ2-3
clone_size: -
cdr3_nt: TGTGCCAGCAGCGTAGCCTCGAATACGCAGTATTTT
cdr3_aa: CASSVASNTQYF

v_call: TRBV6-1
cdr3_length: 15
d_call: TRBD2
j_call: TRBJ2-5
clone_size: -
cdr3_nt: TGTGCCAGCAGTGGGCAAGGACTAGCGTTGGAGACCCAGTACTTC
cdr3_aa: CASSGQGLALETQYF

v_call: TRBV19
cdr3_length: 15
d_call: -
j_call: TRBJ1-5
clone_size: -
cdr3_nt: TGTGCCAGTAGTCAAAGGACAGCACCCAATCAGCCCCAGCATTTT
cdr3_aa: CASSQRTAPNQPQHF

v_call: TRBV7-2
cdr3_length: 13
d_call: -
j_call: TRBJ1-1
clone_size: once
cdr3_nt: TGTGCCAGCAGCTTAGGAGAGGGGTCTGAAGCTTTCTTT
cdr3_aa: CASSLGEGSEAFF

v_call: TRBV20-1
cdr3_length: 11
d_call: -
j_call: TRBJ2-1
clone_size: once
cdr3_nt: TGCAGTCACGGTTCGATCAATGAGCAGTTCTTC
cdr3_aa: CSHGSINEQFF

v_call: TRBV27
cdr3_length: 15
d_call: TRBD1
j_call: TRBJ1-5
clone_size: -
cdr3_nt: TGTGCCAGCAGTCCCTGGGACAGGATGAATCAGCCCCAGCATTTT
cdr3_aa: CASSPWDRMNQPQHF

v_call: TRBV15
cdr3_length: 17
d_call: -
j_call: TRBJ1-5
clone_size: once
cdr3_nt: TGTGCCACCAGCAGAGATGGGGGTGCGGCGGAAAATCAGCCCCAGCATTTT
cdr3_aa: CATSRDGGAAENQPQHF

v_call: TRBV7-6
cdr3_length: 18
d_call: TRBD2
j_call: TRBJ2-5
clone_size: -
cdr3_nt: TGTGCCAGCAGCCCGCGGACTAGCGGGGGGCAGTACCAAGAGACCCAGTACTTC
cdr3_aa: CASSPRTSGGQYQETQYF

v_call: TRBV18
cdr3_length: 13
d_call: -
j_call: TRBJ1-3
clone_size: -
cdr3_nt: TGTGCCAGCTCTGACTCGCCCGGAAACACCATATATTTT
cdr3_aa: CASSDSPGNTIYF

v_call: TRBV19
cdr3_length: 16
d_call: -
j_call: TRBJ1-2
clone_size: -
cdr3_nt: TGTGCCAGTAGTATCCGGACGACACGAAATAACTATGGCTACACCTTC
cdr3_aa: CASSIRTTRNNYGYTF

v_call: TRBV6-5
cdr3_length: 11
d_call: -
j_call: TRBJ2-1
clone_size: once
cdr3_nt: TGTGCCAGCAGGAGGGCCAATGAGCAGTTCTTC
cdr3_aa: CASRRANEQFF

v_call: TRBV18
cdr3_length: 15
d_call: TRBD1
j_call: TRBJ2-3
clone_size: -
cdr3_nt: TGTGCCAGCTCACCAAACCAGGGGGCAACAGATACGCAGTATTTT
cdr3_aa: CASSPNQGATDTQYF

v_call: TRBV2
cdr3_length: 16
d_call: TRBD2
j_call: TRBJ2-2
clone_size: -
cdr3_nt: TGTGCCAGCAGTAGAGGGACTAGCGGGAACACCGGGGAGCTGTTTTTT
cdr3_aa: CASSRGTSGNTGELFF

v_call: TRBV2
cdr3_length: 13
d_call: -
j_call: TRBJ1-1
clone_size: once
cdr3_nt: TGTGCCAGCACAGCCGGGCCAAAAGGTGCAGCTTTCTTT
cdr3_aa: CASTAGPKGAAFF

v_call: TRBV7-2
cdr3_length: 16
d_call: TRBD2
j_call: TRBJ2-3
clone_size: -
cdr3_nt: TGTGCCAGCAGCCTGACTAGCGGGAGTGGGGCAGATACGCAGTATTTT
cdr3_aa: CASSLTSGSGADTQYF

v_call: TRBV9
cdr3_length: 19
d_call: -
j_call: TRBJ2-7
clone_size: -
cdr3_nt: TGTGCCAGCAGCCGCGAGCGTGGGGCCTACACCGGTAGGTCCTACGAGCAGTACTTC
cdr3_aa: CASSRERGAYTGRSYEQYF

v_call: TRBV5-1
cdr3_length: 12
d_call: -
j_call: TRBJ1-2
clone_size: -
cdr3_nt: TGCGCCAGCAGAACAGAAAACTATGGCTACACCTTC
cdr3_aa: CASRTENYGYTF

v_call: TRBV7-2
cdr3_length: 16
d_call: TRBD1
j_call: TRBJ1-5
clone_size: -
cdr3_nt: TGTGCCAGCAGTGGTACCGGGACAGCTAGCAATCAGCCCCAGCATTTT
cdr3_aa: CASSGTGTASNQPQHF

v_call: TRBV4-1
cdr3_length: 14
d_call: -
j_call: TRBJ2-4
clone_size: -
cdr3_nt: TGCGCCAGCAGTGGGGGCCCTCAAAGAAACATTCAGTACTTC
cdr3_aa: CASSGGPQRNIQYF

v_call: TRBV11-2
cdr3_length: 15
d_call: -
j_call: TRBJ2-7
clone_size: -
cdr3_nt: TGTGCCAGCAGCTCCCTGAGCTGGAGGGACCGGGAGCAGTACTTC
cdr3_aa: CASSSLSWRDREQYF

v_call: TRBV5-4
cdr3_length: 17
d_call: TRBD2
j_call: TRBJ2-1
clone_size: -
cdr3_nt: TGTGCCAGCAGCTCCGGACTAGCGGGGTCTAATGTCAATGAGCAGTTCTTC
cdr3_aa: CASSSGLAGSNVNEQFF

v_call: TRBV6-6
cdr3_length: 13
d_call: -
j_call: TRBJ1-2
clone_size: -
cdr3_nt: TGTGCCAGCAGTTCGGGACGGAGTCATGGCTACACCTTC
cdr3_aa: CASSSGRSHGYTF

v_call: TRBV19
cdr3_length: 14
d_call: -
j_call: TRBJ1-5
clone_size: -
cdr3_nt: TGTGCCAGTAGTATAGTATTCGGCAATCAGCCCCAGCATTTT
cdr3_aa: CASSIVFGNQPQHF

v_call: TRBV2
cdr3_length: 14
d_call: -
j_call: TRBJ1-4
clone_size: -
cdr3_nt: TGTGCCAGCAGTGATTCAGGCGCTAATGAAAAACTGTTTTTT
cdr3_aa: CASSDSGANEKLFF

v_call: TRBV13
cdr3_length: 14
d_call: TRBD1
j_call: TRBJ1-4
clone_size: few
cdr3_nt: TGTGCCAGCAGCGCGAAACAGGGGAGTGAAAAACTGTTTTTT
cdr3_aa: CASSAKQGSEKLFF

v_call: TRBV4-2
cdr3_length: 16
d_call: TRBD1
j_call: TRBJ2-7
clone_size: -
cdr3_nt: TGTGCCAGCAGCCAAGGGGGACAGGGGGAATACTACGAGCAGTACTTC
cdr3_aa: CASSQGGQGEYYEQYF

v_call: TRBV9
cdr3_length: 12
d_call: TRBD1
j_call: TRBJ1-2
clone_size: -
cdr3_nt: TGTGCCAGCAGCCGGGACAGGATCGGCTACACCTTC
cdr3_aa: CASSRDRIGYTF

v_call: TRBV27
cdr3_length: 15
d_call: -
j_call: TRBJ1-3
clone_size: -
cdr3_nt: TGTGCCAGCAGCCGGGGAGGGAGCTCTGGAAACACCATATATTTT
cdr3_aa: CASSRGGSSGNTIYF

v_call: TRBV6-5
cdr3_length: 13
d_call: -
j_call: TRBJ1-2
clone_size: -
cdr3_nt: TGTGCCAGCAGTCCCCCCCTACCCAATGGCTACACCTTC
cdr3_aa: CASSPPLPNGYTF

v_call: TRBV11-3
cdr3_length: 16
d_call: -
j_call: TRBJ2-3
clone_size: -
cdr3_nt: TGTGCCAGCAGCTCCGCCTTTCGAGGGGGAGCGGATACGCAGTATTTT
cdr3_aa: CASSSAFRGGADTQYF

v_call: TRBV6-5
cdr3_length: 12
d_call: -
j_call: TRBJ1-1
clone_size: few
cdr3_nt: TGTGCCAGCAGGTCGACGGAAAGTGAAGCTTTCTTT
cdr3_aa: CASRSTESEAFF

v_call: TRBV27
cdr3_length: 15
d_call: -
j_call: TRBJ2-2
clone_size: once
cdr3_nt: TGTGCCAGCAGTTCCCGTGGGTGGTATTCCGGGGAGCTGTTTTTT
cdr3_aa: CASSSRGWYSGELFF

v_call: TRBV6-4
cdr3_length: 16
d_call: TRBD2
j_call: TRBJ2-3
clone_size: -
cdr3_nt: TGTGCCAGCAGTGTTTCTAGCGGTTTCACTTCGGATACGCAGTATTTT
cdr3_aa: CASSVSSGFTSDTQYF

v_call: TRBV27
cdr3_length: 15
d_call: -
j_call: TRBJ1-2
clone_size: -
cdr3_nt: TGTGCCACCGCAAGGGGCGTTTACTCTAACTATGGCTACACCTTC
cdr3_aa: CATARGVYSNYGYTF

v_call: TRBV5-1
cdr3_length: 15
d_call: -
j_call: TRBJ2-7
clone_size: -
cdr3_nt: TGCGCCAGCAGCCCTGGTTGGGGGCAAAGATACGAGCAGTACTTC
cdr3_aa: CASSPGWGQRYEQYF

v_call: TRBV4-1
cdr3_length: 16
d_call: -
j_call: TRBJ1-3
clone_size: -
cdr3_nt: TGCGCCAGCAGCCAAGTTGGATTGGTCTCTGGAAACACCATATATTTT
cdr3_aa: CASSQVGLVSGNTIYF

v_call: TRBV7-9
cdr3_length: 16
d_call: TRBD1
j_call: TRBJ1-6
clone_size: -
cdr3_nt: TGTGCCAGCAGCCCAAGATTACTGGACAGGGGATCACCCCTCCACTTT
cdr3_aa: CASSPRLLDRGSPLHF

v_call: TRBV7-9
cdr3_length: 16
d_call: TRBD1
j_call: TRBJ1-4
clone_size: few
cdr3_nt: TGTGCCAGCAGCGTAAGGGGGCTTAGCTCCAATGAAAAACTGTTTTTT
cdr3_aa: CASSVRGLSSNEKLFF

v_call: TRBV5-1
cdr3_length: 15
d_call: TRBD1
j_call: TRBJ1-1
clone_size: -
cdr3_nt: TGCGCCAGCAGCTTGGGGACAGGGAGATTTGGTGAAGCTTTCTTT
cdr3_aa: CASSLGTGRFGEAFF

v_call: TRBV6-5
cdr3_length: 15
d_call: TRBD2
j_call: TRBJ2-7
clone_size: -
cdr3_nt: TGTGCCAGCAGAACCTCGGGACTAGCCCCCCACGAGCAGTACTTC
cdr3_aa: CASRTSGLAPHEQYF

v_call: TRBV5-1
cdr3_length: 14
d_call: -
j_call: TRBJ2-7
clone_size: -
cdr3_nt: TGCGCCAGCAGCTTTAGTGGCAGAACCTACGAGCAGTACTTC
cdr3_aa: CASSFSGRTYEQYF

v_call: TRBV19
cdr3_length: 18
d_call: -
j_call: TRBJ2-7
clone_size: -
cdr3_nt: TGTGCCAGTAGTATGCGGGCAGGGACCTACACCTTCTCCTACGAGCAGTACTTC
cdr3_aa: CASSMRAGTYTFSYEQYF

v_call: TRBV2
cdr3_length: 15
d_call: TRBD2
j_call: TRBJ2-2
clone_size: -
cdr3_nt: TGTGCCACCCACGGGACTAGCGGGGCTCCCGGGGAGCTGTTTTTT
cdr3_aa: CATHGTSGAPGELFF

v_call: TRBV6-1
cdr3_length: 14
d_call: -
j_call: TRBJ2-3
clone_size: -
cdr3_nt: TGTGCCAGCAGTGGCCGGGCCCCGCTGATCACGCAGTATTTT
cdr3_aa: CASSGRAPLITQYF

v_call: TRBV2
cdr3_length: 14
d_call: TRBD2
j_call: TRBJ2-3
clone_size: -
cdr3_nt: TGTGCCAGCAAGCTAGCGGGAGTCACAGATACGCAGTATTTT
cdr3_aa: CASKLAGVTDTQYF

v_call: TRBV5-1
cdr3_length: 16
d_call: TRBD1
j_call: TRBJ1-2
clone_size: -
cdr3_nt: TGCGCCAGCAGCCCGGCCTACAGGGGACTAAACTATGGCTACACCTTC
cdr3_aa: CASSPAYRGLNYGYTF

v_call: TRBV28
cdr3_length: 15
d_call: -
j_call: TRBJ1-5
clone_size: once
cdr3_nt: TGTGCCAGCAGTGCCCTTGGGAGAGGGGATCAGCCCCAGCATTTT
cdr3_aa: CASSALGRGDQPQHF

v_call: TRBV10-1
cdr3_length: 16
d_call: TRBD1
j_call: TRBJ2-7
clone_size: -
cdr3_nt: TGCGCCAGCAGGGGTACTGACAGGGGAAGAGGGTACGAGCAGTACTTC
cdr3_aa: CASRGTDRGRGYEQYF

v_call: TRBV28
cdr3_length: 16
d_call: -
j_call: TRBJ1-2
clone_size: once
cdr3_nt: TGTGCCAGCAGTCCTTCTCGGGGCGGCCTGGGGAGGGGCTACACCTTC
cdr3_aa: CASSPSRGGLGRGYTF